The present TCR beta chain was sequenced within a study of blood T cell repertoires in COVID-19. On the study more broadly: Recovered status in Cohort 3 required two negative PCRs, clearance, or symptom resolution. The United States, Italy and Spain provided the acute and convalescent COVID-19 samples.

This clone appeared once. The protocol was immunoSEQ multiplex PCR, while the TCRdb copy is restricted to in-frame clones and leaves out a portion. Of more than 200,000 clones in the sample, over 75% were seen once. The CDR3 totals 13 residues. Germline CDR1 MNHEY, CDR2 SMNVEV (reference sequence). Trimming left V 4 bases short and J 7 bases short, with 11 bases between. The clonotype originates from a man aged 25 to 45 in a cohort exposed to, infected with or recovered from COVID-19 (not recorded which). Sample: PBMCs or T cells enriched from blood (not recorded which). The rearrangement joins TRBV27 to TRBJ2-1; D may be TRBD1 (5 bases). CDR3 in DNA: TGTGCCAGCAGTTGGACAATTGGGAATGAGCAGTTCTTC. This gives the protein CASSWTIGNEQFF.